What follows are 10 T cell receptor beta chains derived from one specimen sequenced in a study of memory CD8 T cells in hepatitis C reinfection. The time point is: peak reinfection, 3 to 8 weeks after reinfection detection. Sorted cells were sequenced directly ex vivo without any in vitro expansion. Assay used: immunoSEQ multiplex PCR; TCRdb lists only in-frame clones, some missing. The table lists around 47,000 clones, 88% of them singletons. Sequencing was performed on naive CD8+ T cells sorted from blood. The receptors derive from a man aged 18 to 29 with hepatitis C virus infection.

The chain links TRBV19 to TRBJ1-5; 10 nucleotides line up with TRBD1. Germline CDR1 LNHDA, CDR2 SQIVND (reference sequence). V gave up 9 bases and J gave up 7 bases; unmatched junction bases: 6. This CDR3 is 13 amino acids long. The CDR3 reads CASRTGGVQPQHF. Written as DNA, the CDR3 is TGTGCCAGCAGGACAGGGGGGGTCCAGCCCCAGCATTTT.

This clone was counted once. The chain recombines TRBV7-2 with TRBJ2-7, with TRBD2 identical over 8 bases. With 1 base clipped from V and 0 bases from J, the junction kept 8 bases outside the gene matches. The germline gives CDR1 SGHTA, CDR2 FQGNSA. The CDR3 sequence is 17 residues long. Here the CDR3 DNA reads TGTGCCAGCAGCTTAGTTGCGGGGGGCCACAGCTCCTACGAGCAGTACTTC. Encoded protein: CASSLVAGGHSSYEQYF.

The chain carries TRBV19 and TRBJ1-5, with D possibly being TRBD1 (6 bases). The V gene's germline CDR1 is LNHDA and CDR2 SQIVND (reference sequence). This CDR3 contains 13 residues. V gave up 6 bases and J gave up 7 bases, with 13 bases separating them. The CDR3 is CASSLQGNQPQHF. The DNA for the CDR3 is TGTGCCAGTAGCCTGCAGGGGAACCAGCCCCAGCATTTT.

CDR3 nucleotide sequence: TGTGCCAGCAGTGAGGCGGCATGGGGAGGGGACACTGAAGCTTTCTTT. Amino acids: CASSEAAWGGDTEAFF. The rearrangement links TRBV6-1 to TRBJ1-1; TRBD1 is a possible D gene (5 bases). Germline CDR1 and CDR2: MNHNS and SASEGT. The CDR3 extends over 16 amino acids. V was clipped by 3 bases and J by 3 bases, with 17 bases between them.

The chain joins TRBV14 to TRBJ2-3; the D is unclear. The CDR3 loop spans 12 amino acids. CDR1 and CDR2 (germline): SGHDN, FVKESK. The V gene lost 7 bases and the J gene lost 6 bases, with 11 bases spanning the gap. The CDR3 sequence is CASTNYGDTQYF. CDR3 in DNA: TGTGCCAGCACTAACTATGGGGATACGCAGTATTTT.

The genes are TRBV29-1 and TRBJ2-5, with TRBD2 identical over 10 bases. The CDR3 extends over 14 amino acids. The V segment lost 6 bases and the J segment 5 bases; nucleotides outside the gene matches: 9. Germline V gene lookup returns CDR1 SQVTM and CDR2 ANQGSEA. Here the CDR3 DNA reads TGCAGCGTAGAGATAGCGGGGGGCGGTGAGACCCAGTACTTC. Amino acids: CSVEIAGGGETQYF.

The J gene is TRBJ1-2, the V gene TRBV11-2, with a possible D match to TRBD1 (5 bases). Trimming took 1 base from V and 4 from J, leaving 13 bases between them. This CDR3 has 15 residues. Per the germline V gene, CDR1 is SGHAT and CDR2 is FQNNGV. CDR3 nucleotides: TGTGCCAGCAGCTTAGGCCCCGGGACTCCCTATGGCTACACCTTC. This codes for CASSLGPGTPYGYTF.

The rearrangement joins TRBV7-2 to TRBJ2-2, with 7 bases lining up with TRBD2. CDR3 length: 15 amino acids. Germline V gene lookup returns CDR1 SGHTA and CDR2 FQGNSA. With 3 bases clipped from V and 2 bases from J, the junction kept 3 bases outside the gene matches. The CDR3 DNA follows: TGTGCCAGCAGCTTGAGCGGGATTAACACCGGGGAGCTGTTTTTT. It codes for CASSLSGINTGELFF.

This chain links TRBV19 with TRBJ2-7; 8 nucleotides line up with TRBD1. Per the germline V gene, CDR1 is LNHDA and CDR2 is SQIVND (reference sequence). CDR3 length: 15 amino acids. V was pared by 1 base and J by 2 bases, with 4 bases of the junction left unmatched. CDR3 DNA sequence: TGTGCCAGTAGTATAGGGACAGGGAACCCCTACGAGCAGTACTTC. Its translation is CASSIGTGNPYEQYF.

The V gene is TRBV2, the J gene TRBJ1-2; 9 bases are a match to TRBD1. This CDR3 has 14 amino acids. V lost 2 bases and J lost 4; bases outside the gene matches: 2. CDR1 and CDR2 (germline): SNHLY, FYNNEI. This chain's CDR3 is CASSETGGGYGYTF. The CDR3 nucleotides read TGTGCCAGCAGTGAAACAGGGGGCGGCTATGGCTACACCTTC.